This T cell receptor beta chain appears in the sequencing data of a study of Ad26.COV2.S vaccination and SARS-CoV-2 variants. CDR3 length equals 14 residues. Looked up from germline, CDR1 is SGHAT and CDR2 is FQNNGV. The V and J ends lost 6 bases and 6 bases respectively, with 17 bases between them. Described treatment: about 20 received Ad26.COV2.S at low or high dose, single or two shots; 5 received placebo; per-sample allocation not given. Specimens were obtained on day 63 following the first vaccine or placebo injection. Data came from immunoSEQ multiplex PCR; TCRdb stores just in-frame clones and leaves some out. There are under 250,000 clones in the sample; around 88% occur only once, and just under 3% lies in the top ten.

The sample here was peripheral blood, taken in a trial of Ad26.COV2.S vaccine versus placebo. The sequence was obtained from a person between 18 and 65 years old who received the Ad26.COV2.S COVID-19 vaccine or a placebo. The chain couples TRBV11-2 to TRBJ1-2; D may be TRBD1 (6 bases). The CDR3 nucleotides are TGTGCCAGCAGGACACTACGCCAGGGGCATGGCTACACCTTC. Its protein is CASRTLRQGHGYTF.